These 10 T cell receptor beta chains share one sample of origin, sequenced in a study of shared clonotypes between healthy human individuals. Data came from immunoSEQ multiplex PCR; TCRdb stores just in-frame clones and leaves some out. Of approximately 1.4 million clones in the sample, roughly 98% were seen once. Sequencing used naive CD4+ T cells sorted from blood. Noted subset: CD45RA+ positively selected. Receptors originate from a man aged 25-40 years in good health.

V usage is TRBV5-4 and J usage is TRBJ2-3; D is perhaps TRBD2 (5 bases). The germline CDR1 and CDR2 sequences are SGHNT and YYREEE (reference sequence). The CDR3 runs 16 residues. V shed 4 bases and J shed 3 bases, with 18 bases lying between them. The CDR3 spells CASSPPGLRGTDTQYF. CDR3 nucleotides: TGTGCCAGCAGCCCCCCGGGCCTCAGAGGGACAGATACGCAGTATTTT.

The rearrangement links TRBV7-9 to TRBJ2-7; 9 bases align to TRBD1. The germline V gene encodes CDR1 SEHNR and CDR2 FQNEAQ (reference sequence). The CDR3 sequence is 14 residues long. V shed 4 bases and J 3 bases; nucleotides not matched to a gene: 4. CDR3 coding DNA: TGTGCCAGCAGCTCAACAGGGGGCGGCTACGAGCAGTACTTC. Translating it yields CASSSTGGGYEQYF.

This chain uses TRBV5-6 with TRBJ2-3; 8 positions agree with TRBD2. V lost 6 bases, J lost 3 bases, and 6 bases stayed unmatched. Germline V lookup: CDR1 SGHDT, CDR2 YYEEEE. CDR3 length: 14 amino acids. CDR3: CASTRLATTDTQYF. CDR3 coding DNA: TGTGCCAGCACGCGACTAGCGACGACAGATACGCAGTATTTT.

This chain joins TRBV25-1 and TRBJ1-2; D is perhaps TRBD1 (6 bases). There are 13 residues in the CDR3. V was clipped by 5 bases and J by 5 bases, with 12 bases between them. Germline loops: CDR1 MGHDK, CDR2 SYGVNS. The CDR3 region has the DNA TGTGCCAGCAGTTGGGACAAAGGTTATGGCTACACCTTC. Its translation is CASSWDKGYGYTF.

The chain carries TRBV11-2 and TRBJ1-3, with unresolved D. V gave up 3 bases and J gave up 0 bases, with 12 bases separating them. Looked up from germline, CDR1 is SGHAT and CDR2 is FQNNGV. The CDR3 consists of 16 residues. The CDR3 DNA is TGTGCCAGCAGCTTCTGGGTGCAGAGCTCTGGAAACACCATATATTTT. Translation gives CASSFWVQSSGNTIYF.

The gene calls are TRBV5-5 and TRBJ2-3; perhaps TRBD2 as D (5 bases). The germline gives CDR1 SGHKS, CDR2 YYEKEE (reference sequence). V was shortened by 6 bases and J by 4 bases, with 12 bases between the two germline ends. The CDR3 contains 13 residues. In DNA, the CDR3 is TGTGCCAGCAAGAGGGTAGCAGCAGATACGCAGTATTTT. It codes for CASKRVAADTQYF.

The chain is built from TRBV9 and TRBJ2-1, with 8 bases matching TRBD2. The germline CDR1 and CDR2 sequences are SGDLS and YYNGEE. This CDR3 is built from 15 residues. V shed 3 bases and J 4 bases; nucleotides not matched to a gene: 6. The CDR3 DNA sequence: TGTGCCAGCAGCGCCGGGACTAGTATATACAATGAGCAGTTCTTC. Protein: CASSAGTSIYNEQFF.

The V and J genes are TRBV7-9 and TRBJ2-5; tentatively, D is TRBD2 (6 bases). CDR1 and CDR2 (germline): SEHNR, FQNEAQ (reference sequence). Trimming removed 6 bases at V and 2 bases at J, with 16 bases between. This CDR3 has 15 amino acids. The CDR3 reads CASSVGDREQETQYF. In nucleotides, the CDR3 is TGTGCCAGCAGTGTGGGGGATCGGGAGCAAGAGACCCAGTACTTC. The full variable domain, with the rest looked up from reference TRBV7-9 and TRBJ2-5, is DTGVSQNPRHKITKRGQNVTFRCDPISEHNRLYWYRQTLGQGPEFLTYFQNEAQLEKSRLLSDRFSAERPKGSFSTLEIQRTEQGDSAMYLCASSVGDREQETQYFGPGTRLLVL.

V usage is TRBV23-1 and J usage is TRBJ2-7; TRBD2 might be the D (5 bases). TRBV23-1 is sorted into the ORF group, with uncertain function. V lost 0 bases, J lost 3 bases, and 21 bases lay in between. The CDR3 extends over 18 amino acids. The CDR3: CASSQSFGSALKVYEQYF. The CDR3 bases are TGCGCCAGCAGTCAATCGTTCGGTAGCGCTTTAAAGGTCTACGAGCAGTACTTC.

The count of this clone is one. V is TRBV7-9 and J is TRBJ1-5, with D hard to call. In germline, CDR1 is SEHNR, CDR2 FQNEAQ (reference sequence). Trimming cost V 5 bases and J 4 bases, with 9 bases left between them. This CDR3 contains 13 residues. CDR3 DNA sequence: TGTGCCAGCAGCGCCGGAACAAATCAGCCCCAGCATTTT. Protein sequence: CASSAGTNQPQHF.